One and the same sample provided the 14 T cell receptor beta chains below, sequenced in a study of OX40 agonist ivuxolimab in advanced cancers. Assay: immunoSEQ multiplex PCR; the TCRdb copy retains only in-frame clones and omits some. The sample includes roughly 60,000 clones, 86% of them seen just once. Here the sequenced sample was CD4+ or CD8+ T cells sorted from blood, taken in a trial of the OX40 agonist ivuxolimab. The receptors come from an adult with an advanced solid tumor such as melanoma, head and neck, liver or kidney cancer.

The chain combines TRBV4-3 with TRBJ2-5, with D possibly being TRBD1 or TRBD2 (6 bases each). V was pared by 1 base and J by 5 bases, with 14 bases between. The CDR3 loop spans 15 amino acids. CDR1 LGHNA and CDR2 YSLEER come from the germline V gene. CDR3 nucleotides: TGCGCCAGCAGCCAAGTTCGGGGGCCGAGGGAGACCCAGTACTTC. Protein product: CASSQVRGPRETQYF.

The chain combines TRBV6-6 with TRBJ1-4, with D perhaps TRBD1 (5 bases). V was pared by 5 bases and J by 6 bases, with 7 bases between. Germline loops: CDR1 MNHNY, CDR2 SVGAGI (reference sequence). There are 12 residues in the CDR3. CDR3 sequence (DNA): TGTGCCAGCAGTCCGGGGGATGAAAAACTGTTTTTT. Translating gives CASSPGDEKLFF.

The chain carries TRBV5-5 and TRBJ2-1; 8 positions agree with TRBD1. Germline-derived CDR1 and CDR2 are SGHKS and YYEKEE (reference sequence). The junction had 10 bases not matched to a gene; V was cut back by 4 bases and J by 10 bases. CDR3 length: 14 amino acids. This CDR3 is CASSQGQGRNEQFF. The CDR3 DNA reads TGTGCCAGCAGCCAAGGACAGGGTCGGAACGAGCAGTTCTTC.

This chain links TRBV10-2 with TRBJ2-3, with a tentative D call TRBD1 (6 bases). This CDR3 has 14 amino acids. V shed 8 bases and J shed 2 bases, with 14 bases lying between them. Germline V gene sequence: CDR1 WSHSY, CDR2 SAAADI. This CDR3 is CASLMTGTTDTQYF. As DNA, the CDR3 is TGCGCCAGCTTGATGACAGGAACCACAGATACGCAGTATTTT.

CDR3 sequence reads: CASSDNKGEKLFF. The CDR3 nucleotides are TGTGCCAGCAGCGACAACAAGGGTGAAAAACTGTTTTTT. J is TRBJ1-4 and V is TRBV7-2, with D hard to call. CDR3 size: 13 residues. CDR1 is SGHTA, CDR2 FQGNSA, per germline. The V gene lost 5 bases and the J gene lost 7 bases, with 11 bases spanning the gap.

The genes are TRBV4-3 and TRBJ2-2; possible D gene TRBD1, 6 bases. CDR1 and CDR2 from the germline V gene are LGHNA and YSLEER. V was pared by 4 bases and J by 3 bases, with 18 bases between. This CDR3 region has 17 residues. The CDR3 reads CASSPHPGDVDTGELFF. CDR3 DNA sequence: TGCGCCAGCAGCCCACATCCAGGGGACGTGGACACCGGGGAGCTGTTTTTT.

This sequence joins TRBV5-4 and TRBJ1-4; no clear D gene. This CDR3 has 12 amino acids. The V end was cut by 2 bases, the J end by 10 bases, with 9 bases between. Germline V CDR1 and CDR2: SGHNT, YYREEE (reference sequence). The CDR3 is CASSFDQGKLFF. In DNA form, the CDR3 reads TGTGCCAGCAGCTTCGACCAAGGAAAACTGTTTTTT.

The gene calls are TRBV7-9 and TRBJ1-6; unclear D gene. Germline V CDR1 and CDR2: SEHNR, FQNEAQ (reference sequence). The CDR3 consists of 14 residues. V lost 4 bases, J lost 5 bases, and 9 bases lay in between. The CDR3 nucleotides are TGTGCCAGCAGCTCTTCCGGAGATAATTCACCCCTCCACTTT. Amino acids: CASSSSGDNSPLHF.

V is TRBV29-1 and J is TRBJ1-1; D remains unclear. Trimming shortened V by 5 bases and J by 0 bases, and 10 bases separated the two germline ends. Germline CDR1 reads SQVTM; CDR2 reads ANQGSEA. The CDR3 length is 13 residues. CDR3 loop: CSVRAYMNTEAFF. The DNA for the CDR3 is TGCAGCGTTCGTGCATACATGAACACTGAAGCTTTCTTT. Full variable domain (remainder filled in from reference TRBV29-1 and TRBJ1-1): SAVISQKPSRDICQRGTSLTIQCQVDSQVTMMFWYRQQPGQSLTLIATANQGSEATYESGFVIDKFPISRPNLTFSTLTVSNMSPEDSSIYLCSVRAYMNTEAFFGQGTRLTVV.

This clone was seen a single time. The chain carries TRBV19 and TRBJ2-1, with 9 bases identical to TRBD2. This CDR3 spans 15 amino acids. J gave up 6 bases and V 2 bases, and 5 bases lay outside the gene matches. Germline V gene lookup returns CDR1 LNHDA and CDR2 SQIVND (reference sequence). CDR3 loop: CASSIIRGGANEQFF. For the CDR3, the DNA is TGTGCCAGTAGTATAATTCGCGGGGGGGCCAATGAGCAGTTCTTC. Full variable domain (rest looked up from reference TRBV19 and TRBJ2-1): DGGITQSPKYLFRKEGQNVTLSCEQNLNHDAMYWYRQDPGQGLRLIYYSQIVNDFQKGDIAEGYSVSREKKESFPLTVTSAQKNPTAFYLCASSIIRGGANEQFFGPGTRLTVL.

DNA for the CDR3: TGTGCCAGCCTTCTTGAGGGGAGCTCCTACAATGAGCAGTTCTTC. Translation gives CASLLEGSSYNEQFF. The chain has TRBV5-4 and TRBJ2-1, with D perhaps TRBD1 or TRBD2 (5 bases each). V lost 7 bases, J lost 0 bases, and 14 bases lay in between. Germline lookup yields CDR1 SGHNT and CDR2 YYREEE (reference sequence). The CDR3 is 15 amino acids.

The table lists this clone with a count of one. The chain has TRBV6-5 and TRBJ2-2; D call uncertain. The germline V gene has CDR1 MNHEY and CDR2 SVGAGI. The V end lost 2 bases, the J end lost 1 base, and 8 bases lay between the germline ends. This CDR3 spans 15 amino acids. This chain's CDR3 is CASSYDPRNTGELFF. The CDR3 DNA reads TGTGCCAGCAGTTACGACCCAAGGAACACCGGGGAGCTGTTTTTT.

The chain is built from TRBV7-9 and TRBJ1-2; D remains ambiguous. Trimming removed 3 bases from V and 1 base from J, with 9 bases in between. CDR3 length: 14 amino acids. CDR1 and CDR2 (germline): SEHNR, FQNEAQ (reference sequence). In nucleotides, the CDR3 is TGTGCCAGCAGCTTCAATACAGATAACTATGGCTACACCTTC. It codes for CASSFNTDNYGYTF.

The gene calls are TRBV5-1 and TRBJ1-1; TRBD1 matches 7 bases. V lost 3 bases to trimming and J lost 5 bases; unmatched junction nucleotides: 7. This CDR3 region has 14 residues. Per the germline V gene, CDR1 is SGHRS and CDR2 is YFSETQ. The CDR3 region is CASSSQGDWTEAFF. The CDR3 DNA reads as TGCGCCAGCAGCTCCCAGGGGGATTGGACTGAAGCTTTCTTT.